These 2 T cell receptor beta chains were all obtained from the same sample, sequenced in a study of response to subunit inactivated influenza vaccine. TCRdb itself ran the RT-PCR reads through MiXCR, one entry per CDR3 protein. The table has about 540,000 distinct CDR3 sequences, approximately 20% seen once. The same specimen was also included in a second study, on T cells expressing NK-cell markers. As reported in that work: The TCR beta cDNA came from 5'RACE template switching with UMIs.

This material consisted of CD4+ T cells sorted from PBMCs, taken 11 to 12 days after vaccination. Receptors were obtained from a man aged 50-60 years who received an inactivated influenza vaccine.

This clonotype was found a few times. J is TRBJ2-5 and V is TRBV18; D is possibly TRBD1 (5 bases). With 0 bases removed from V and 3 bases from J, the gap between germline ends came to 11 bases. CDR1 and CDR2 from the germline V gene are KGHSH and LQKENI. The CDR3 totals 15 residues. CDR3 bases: TGTGCCAGCTCACCACCTCGACAGCTAAAAGAGACCCAGTACTTC. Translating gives CASSPPRQLKETQYF.

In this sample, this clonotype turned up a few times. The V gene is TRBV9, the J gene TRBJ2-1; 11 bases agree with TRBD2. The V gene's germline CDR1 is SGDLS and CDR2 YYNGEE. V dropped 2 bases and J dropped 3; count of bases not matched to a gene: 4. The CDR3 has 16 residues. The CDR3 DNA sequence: TGTGCCAGCAGCGTCACTAGCGGGAGAGTCTACAATGAGCAGTTCTTC. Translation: CASSVTSGRVYNEQFF.